Presented here are 32 T cell receptor beta chains from one specimen sequenced in a study of cytomegalovirus exposure and HLA in healthy donors. PCR involved 60 Vbeta and 13 Jbeta primers. The repertoire was sequenced with immunoSEQ multiplex PCR; TCRdb's copy has only in-frame clones and lacks some. The sample has over 100,000 clones, about four fifths seen once. The sample comprised PBMCs. These receptors originate from a male donor in good health and CMV-seronegative.

A few counts support this clone. This chain joins TRBV5-6 and TRBJ1-4; D call uncertain. Germline values: CDR1 SGHDT, CDR2 YYEEEE. This CDR3 is built from 12 residues. Trimming shortened V by 0 bases and J by 13 bases, and 10 bases separated the two germline ends. CDR3 in amino acids: CASSLGGGGLFF. The CDR3, as DNA: TGTGCCAGCAGCTTGGGGGGAGGCGGACTGTTTTTT.

The chain couples TRBV15 to TRBJ1-3; the D gene is possibly TRBD1 (6 bases). CDR1 and CDR2 (germline): LNHNV, YYDKDF (reference sequence). This CDR3 comprises 14 residues. V shed 0 bases and J shed 6 bases, with 9 bases lying between them. The CDR3, as DNA: TGTGCCACCAGCAGAGAGACAGGATTAAACACCATATATTTT. Protein: CATSRETGLNTIYF.

This clone is a singleton in its sample. This chain uses TRBV5-6 with TRBJ2-3, with TRBD1 identical over 9 bases. J lost 4 bases, V lost 0 bases, and 3 bases had no gene match. This CDR3 contains 15 residues. The germline CDR1 and CDR2 sequences are SGHDT and YYEEEE. This chain's CDR3 is CASSLDRGHPDTQYF. The CDR3 nucleotides are TGTGCCAGCAGCTTGGACAGGGGGCATCCAGATACGCAGTATTTT.

The V and J genes are TRBV27 and TRBJ2-1, with 9 bases that match TRBD2. The junction had 22 bases not matched to a gene; V was cut back by 7 bases and J by 0 bases. Germline V lookup: CDR1 MNHEY, CDR2 SMNVEV (reference sequence). This CDR3 is built from 21 residues. The CDR3 sequence: CASTFYWPPGERGDSYNEQFF. The CDR3 DNA reads as TGTGCCAGCACCTTTTATTGGCCACCAGGAGAGCGGGGGGACTCCTACAATGAGCAGTTCTTC.

This chain links TRBV19 with TRBJ2-7; 8 nucleotides match TRBD2. Trimming at V came to 0 bases and at J to 12 bases, leaving 7 bases not matched to a gene. Germline V gives CDR1 LNHDA, CDR2 SQIVND (reference sequence). This CDR3 spans 13 amino acids. The CDR3 DNA sequence: TGTGCCAGTAGTATAGATCGGGGGGGGCAGCCGTACTTC. Its translation: CASSIDRGGQPYF.

DNA for the CDR3: TGTGCCAGCAGCTTAAGGGCGCGGGGAGAGACCCAGTACTTC. Protein sequence: CASSLRARGETQYF. The genes are TRBV7-9 and TRBJ2-5; possible D gene TRBD2, 6 bases. Between the trimmed V and J ends, which lost 2 bases and 4 bases, there was a span of 11 bases. This CDR3 comprises 14 residues. CDR1 is SEHNR and CDR2 is FQNEAQ in the germline V gene (reference sequence).

The gene calls are TRBV4-3 and TRBJ1-2; maybe TRBD1 (6 bases). CDR3 size: 15 residues. V was clipped by 0 bases and J by 3 bases, with 11 bases between them. Per the germline V gene, CDR1 is LGHNA and CDR2 is YSLEER. CDR3 in DNA: TGCGCCAGCAGCCAAGATCTAAGGACAGACTATGGCTACACCTTC. Encoded protein: CASSQDLRTDYGYTF.

This clone was observed a handful of times. The gene calls are TRBV7-2 and TRBJ2-7; 11 nucleotides agree with TRBD2. The CDR3 length is 16 residues. Unmatched junction bases numbered 9, after V lost 2 bases and J lost 6 bases. Looked up from germline, CDR1 is SGHTA and CDR2 is FQGNSA. The CDR3 here is CASSLFPSGGSSEQYF. CDR3 nucleotides: TGTGCCAGCAGCTTATTCCCTAGCGGGGGGTCCAGCGAGCAGTACTTC.

This chain connects TRBV9 to TRBJ2-5; 9 positions match TRBD2. This CDR3 region has 16 residues. The junction had 10 bases not matched to a gene; V was cut back by 0 bases and J by 7 bases. From germline, CDR1 is SGDLS and CDR2 YYNGEE. As DNA, the CDR3 is TGTGCCAGCAGCGTAGGGAATAGCGGGGGTGACGGGACCCAGTACTTC. This translates into CASSVGNSGGDGTQYF.

This sequence joins TRBV10-2 and TRBJ2-7; 11 bases match TRBD2. Germline V gives CDR1 WSHSY, CDR2 SAAADI. Trimming removed 6 bases from V and 0 bases from J; junction bases left unmatched: 1. The CDR3 is 14 amino acids. CDR3 loop: CASRGLAASYEQYF. The CDR3 nucleotides are TGCGCCAGCAGGGGACTAGCGGCCTCCTACGAGCAGTACTTC.

CDR3 sequence (DNA): TGCGCCAGCAGTGAGCCGTGGGGGGGGGACACAGATACGCAGTATTTT. This gives the protein CASSEPWGGDTDTQYF. The J gene is TRBJ2-3, the V gene TRBV10-2, with 7 bases identical to TRBD2. Germline-derived CDR1 and CDR2 are WSHSY and SAAADI. This CDR3 region has 16 residues. Trimming cost V 2 bases and J 2 bases; bases outside gene matches: 7.

The V gene is TRBV30, the J gene TRBJ1-1; D gene unclear. In germline, CDR1 is GTSNPN, CDR2 SVGIG (reference sequence). CDR3 size: 13 residues. V shed 0 bases and J shed 7 bases, with 12 bases lying between them. The CDR3 region is CAWSVYVSFEAFF. The CDR3 bases are TGTGCCTGGAGTGTCTACGTCTCTTTTGAAGCTTTCTTT. Using reference TRBV30 and TRBJ1-1 for the parts outside the CDR3, the full variable domain is SQTIHQWPATLVQPVGSPLSLECTVEGTSNPNLYWYRQAAGRGLQLLFYSVGIGQISSEVPQNLSASRPQDRQFILSSKKLLLSDSGFYLCAWSVYVSFEAFFGQGTRLTVV.

The rearrangement joins TRBV4-2 to TRBJ1-1, with D uncertain. CDR3 length: 14 residues. Germline V lookup: CDR1 LGHNA, CDR2 YNFKEQ. The V end lost 0 bases, the J end lost 7 bases, and 12 bases lay between the germline ends. The CDR3, as DNA: TGTGCCAGCAGCCAAGAGAAAGGCCGGGTTGAAGCTTTCTTT. Translated: CASSQEKGRVEAFF.

The chain has TRBV7-9 and TRBJ2-7, with unresolved D. The CDR3 spans 13 residues. Germline V gene data show CDR1 as SEHNR and CDR2 as FQNEAQ (reference sequence). V shed 7 bases and J shed 7 bases, with 17 bases lying between them. CDR3 residues: CASNPQAPEEQYF. The CDR3 DNA reads TGTGCCAGCAACCCCCAAGCCCCTGAGGAGCAGTACTTC.

The chain has TRBV5-4 and TRBJ2-7; 11 nucleotides match TRBD1. The germline V gene has CDR1 SGHNT and CDR2 YYREEE (reference sequence). The CDR3 is 13 residues long. The V segment lost 7 bases and the J segment 2 bases; nucleotides outside the gene matches: 2. The CDR3 reads CASSGQGAYEQYF. As DNA, the CDR3 is TGTGCCAGCTCGGGACAGGGGGCCTACGAGCAGTACTTC.

This rearrangement joins TRBV19 to TRBJ1-2; 9 bases align to TRBD1. Germline V CDR1 and CDR2: LNHDA, SQIVND (reference sequence). The CDR3 is 18 amino acids. V lost 5 bases, J lost 3 bases, and 16 bases stayed unmatched. CDR3 sequence: CASSEWGDRVGLDYGYTF. CDR3 sequence (DNA): TGTGCCAGTAGTGAGTGGGGGGACAGGGTTGGTCTGGACTATGGCTACACCTTC.

This chain joins TRBV30 and TRBJ2-6, with TRBD1 matching over 9 bases. Germline V gene lookup returns CDR1 GTSNPN and CDR2 SVGIG (reference sequence). V lost 3 bases to trimming and J lost 2 bases; unmatched junction nucleotides: 11. The CDR3 is made up of 18 amino acids. CDR3 residues: CAWRRDREERTGANVLTF. CDR3 bases: TGTGCCTGGAGGCGGGACAGGGAGGAAAGGACTGGGGCCAACGTCCTGACTTTC.

V and J are TRBV7-9 and TRBJ1-4; tentative D call: TRBD1 (5 bases). CDR3 length: 15 amino acids. Germline assignment: CDR1 SEHNR and CDR2 FQNEAQ (reference sequence). Trimming left V 5 bases short and J 8 bases short, with 18 bases between. The CDR3 region has the DNA TGTGCCAGCAGCCCAGCCGGGGGGGTAGGCGAAAAACTGTTTTTT. As protein: CASSPAGGVGEKLFF.

The genes are TRBV13 and TRBJ2-2; D is unresolved. Germline-derived CDR1 and CDR2 are PRHDT and FYEKMQ (reference sequence). Trimming cost V 1 base and J 6 bases, with 3 bases left between them. The CDR3 is 12 amino acids. CDR3 sequence reads: CASSLVSGELFF. CDR3 in DNA: TGTGCCAGCAGCTTAGTCTCCGGGGAGCTGTTTTTT.

V usage is TRBV7-2 and J usage is TRBJ1-5, with D perhaps matching TRBD1 (6 bases). CDR1 is SGHTA, CDR2 FQGNSA, per germline. Trimming removed 5 bases from V and 7 bases from J, with 18 bases in between. CDR3 length: 15 residues. The CDR3 sequence is CASSMNTGWGQPQHF. The CDR3 coding sequence is TGTGCCAGCAGCATGAATACAGGGTGGGGGCAGCCCCAGCATTTT.

The V call is TRBV7-2, the J call TRBJ2-1; TRBD1 matches 8 bases. The germline gives CDR1 SGHTA, CDR2 FQGNSA. V shed 0 bases, J shed 8 bases, and the junction held 3 bases outside the gene matches. CDR3 length equals 14 residues. The CDR3 DNA sequence: TGTGCCAGCAGCTTAGCACAGGGGGTTCATGAGCAGTTCTTC. Translated, it gives CASSLAQGVHEQFF. The variable domain in full, with the rest retrieved from reference TRBV7-2 and TRBJ2-1, is GAGVSQSPSNKVTEKGKDVELRCDPISGHTALYWYRQSLGQGLEFLIYFQGNSAPDKSGLPSDRFSAERTGGSVSTLTIQRTQQEDSAVYLCASSLAQGVHEQFFGPGTRLTVL.

The chain is built from TRBV13 and TRBJ2-7; 12 bases line up with TRBD1. The CDR3 has 15 amino acids. J gave up 3 bases and V 3 bases, and 3 bases lay outside the gene matches. Germline assignment: CDR1 PRHDT and CDR2 FYEKMQ (reference sequence). In nucleotides, the CDR3 is TGTGCCAGCAGCTTCGGGACAGGGGGCCGCTACGAGCAGTACTTC. Encoded protein: CASSFGTGGRYEQYF.

The chain employs TRBV7-9 and TRBJ2-7, with D perhaps matching TRBD2 (6 bases). This CDR3 is built from 13 residues. V was pared by 5 bases and J by 6 bases, with 14 bases between. Germline V gives CDR1 SEHNR, CDR2 FQNEAQ (reference sequence). DNA for the CDR3: TGTGCCAGCAGCCGGGACCCAGCGGGCGAGCAGTACTTC. This sequence encodes CASSRDPAGEQYF.

The chain couples TRBV5-1 to TRBJ1-1, with D perhaps matching TRBD1 (6 bases). Germline values: CDR1 SGHRS, CDR2 YFSETQ. The V gene lost 0 bases and the J gene lost 4 bases, with 13 bases spanning the gap. CDR3 length: 15 amino acids. The CDR3 sequence: CASSLVGGAGTEAFF. CDR3 nucleotides: TGCGCCAGCAGCTTGGTCGGGGGGGCGGGCACTGAAGCTTTCTTT.

This rearrangement joins TRBV27 to TRBJ2-3, with 8 bases lining up with TRBD2. Germline V gene lookup returns CDR1 MNHEY and CDR2 SMNVEV (reference sequence). The CDR3 contains 14 residues. J was trimmed by 5 bases and V by 7 bases; bases with no gene match: 8. CDR3 sequence reads: CASTYRGGEDTQYF. For the CDR3, the DNA is TGTGCCAGCACCTACCGGGGGGGCGAAGATACGCAGTATTTT.

This sequence joins TRBV25-1 and TRBJ2-2, with TRBD1 identical over 10 bases. The CDR3 totals 16 residues. V was pared by 3 bases and J by 7 bases, with 8 bases of the junction left unmatched. The germline CDR1 and CDR2 sequences are MGHDK and SYGVNS. The CDR3 bases are TGTGCCAGCAGTGAGGGTCGGGACAGGGGCAGCGGGGAGCTGTTTTTT. Translating gives CASSEGRDRGSGELFF.

The chain carries TRBV30 and TRBJ2-6; the D gene is possibly TRBD1 (6 bases). Per germline, CDR1 GTSNPN and CDR2 SVGIG (reference sequence). The CDR3 runs 16 residues. Trimming shortened V by 7 bases and J by 0 bases, and 16 bases separated the two germline ends. CDR3 bases: TGTGCCTTGTCTGTGGGGGCACGCTCTGGGGCCAACGTCCTGACTTTC. Protein sequence: CALSVGARSGANVLTF.

This chain joins TRBV5-1 and TRBJ1-2; 9 bases align to TRBD1. Germline CDR1 reads SGHRS; CDR2 reads YFSETQ. J gave up 4 bases and V 2 bases, and 6 bases lay outside the gene matches. The CDR3 is made up of 15 amino acids. As DNA, the CDR3 is TGCGCCAGCAGCTTAAGGGGACAGGGTCCCTATGGCTACACCTTC. Protein product: CASSLRGQGPYGYTF.

This clone was detected only a few times. The chain has TRBV6-5 and TRBJ1-3, with D possibly TRBD1 on 6 matching bases. Trimming removed 5 bases from V and 7 bases from J, with 12 bases in between. Germline CDR1 and CDR2: MNHEY and SVGAGI. CDR3 length equals 13 residues. The CDR3 DNA sequence: TGTGCCAGCAGTCCCACGGGACATAACACCATATATTTT. It codes for CASSPTGHNTIYF.

J is TRBJ1-1 and V is TRBV25-1; the D gene is possibly TRBD1 (6 bases). The CDR3 has 15 residues. CDR1 and CDR2 (germline): MGHDK, SYGVNS. V was shortened by 3 bases and J by 1 base, with 12 bases between the two germline ends. The CDR3 coding sequence is TGTGCCAGCAGTGATTCAACGACAGGGAACACTGAAGCTTTCTTT. Amino acid sequence: CASSDSTTGNTEAFF.

This clone occurred a few times. The chain is built from TRBV4-1 and TRBJ1-1, with D possibly TRBD1 on 5 matching bases. Germline V gives CDR1 MGHRA, CDR2 YSYEKL. This CDR3 has 16 amino acids. V was pared by 5 bases and J by 5 bases, with 21 bases between. The CDR3 spells CASSTKVQAPRTEAFF. The DNA of the CDR3 is TGCGCCAGCAGCACCAAAGTACAGGCCCCAAGGACTGAAGCTTTCTTT.

This clone has just a few counts. J is TRBJ1-1 and V is TRBV6-5, with 7 positions matching TRBD1. Germline assignment: CDR1 MNHEY and CDR2 SVGAGI. The CDR3 has 16 residues. Losses at the gene ends were 2 bases for V and 5 bases for J; bases not matched to a gene: 11. CDR3 region: CASSYGLRGAETEAFF. CDR3 nucleotide sequence: TGTGCCAGCAGTTACGGTCTCAGGGGGGCAGAGACTGAAGCTTTCTTT.